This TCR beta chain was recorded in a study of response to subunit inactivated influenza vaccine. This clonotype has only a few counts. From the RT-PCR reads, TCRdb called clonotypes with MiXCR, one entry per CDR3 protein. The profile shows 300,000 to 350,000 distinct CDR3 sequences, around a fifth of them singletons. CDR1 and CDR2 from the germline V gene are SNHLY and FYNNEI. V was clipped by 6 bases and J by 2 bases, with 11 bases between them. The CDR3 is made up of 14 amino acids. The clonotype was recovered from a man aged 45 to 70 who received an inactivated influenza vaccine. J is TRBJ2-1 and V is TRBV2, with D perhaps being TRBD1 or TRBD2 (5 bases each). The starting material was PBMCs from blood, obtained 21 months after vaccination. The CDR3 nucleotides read TGTGCCAGCAGAGGGGACGGGACCTACAATGAGCAGTTCTTC. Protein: CASRGDGTYNEQFF. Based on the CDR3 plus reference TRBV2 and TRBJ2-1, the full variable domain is EPEVTQTPSHQVTQMGQEVILRCVPISNHLYFYWYRQILGQKVEFLVSFYNNEISEKSEIFDDQFSVERPDGSNFTLKIRSTKLEDSAMYFCASRGDGTYNEQFFGPGTRLTVL.